These 21 T cell receptor beta chains share one sample of origin, sequenced in a study of T-cell reconstitution after alpha-beta-depleted transplantation in children (dated by TCRdb to about 2016). To prepare the library, PCR was applied. Reads for this sample came from an Illumina HiSeq 2500. TCR library preparation used molecular barcoding, with unique molecular identifiers applied to normalize quantification of the TCRbeta repertoire. The public reads were reanalyzed by TCRdb: fastp trimming at Q25, MiXCR alignment, in-frame beta chains only. Each record represents a unique CDR3 protein, reported with the most common genes and DNA among its rows. The sample table holds approximately 510,000 distinct CDR3 sequences, of which 15% to 20% were seen once. Clones ranked in the top ten supply 2.5% to 4% of the sample. This specimen was PBMCs from the stem cell graft donor, taken from the stem cell graft. The receptors originated from a human donor who donated a stem cell graft to a child with acute lymphoblastic leukemia.

This clonotype was detected a few times. The rearrangement uses TRBV9 and TRBJ2-1; no clear D. V lost 4 bases and J 0 bases, leaving 17 bases between the germline ends. The CDR3 covers 17 residues. The germline gives CDR1 SGDLS, CDR2 YYNGEE. This CDR3 is CASSFGKTPSSYNEQFF. CDR3 nucleotides: TGTGCCAGCAGCTTTGGCAAGACTCCAAGCTCCTACAATGAGCAGTTCTTC.

This clonotype has just a few counts. V and J are TRBV4-1 and TRBJ1-1, with D maybe TRBD1 (5 bases). Trimming left V 0 bases short and J 1 base short, with 9 bases between. CDR1 is MGHRA, CDR2 YSYEKL, per germline. The CDR3 has 15 amino acids. CDR3 sequence: CASSQEGVGNTEAFF. Here the CDR3 DNA reads TGCGCCAGCAGCCAAGAAGGGGTGGGGAACACTGAAGCTTTCTTT.

Written as DNA, the CDR3 is TGTGCCAGCTCACTCGCGTCGAGGGGGTACGAGCAGTACTTC. It specifies CASSLASRGYEQYF. The chain couples TRBV18 to TRBJ2-7; D may be TRBD1 (6 bases). V lost 4 bases and J lost 4, with 14 bases in between. The CDR3 contains 14 residues. CDR1 KGHSH and CDR2 LQKENI come from the germline V gene.

This clonotype was counted between two and nine times. The V call is TRBV29-1, the J call TRBJ2-6; D may match TRBD1 or TRBD2 (5 bases each). The V gene lost 4 bases and the J gene lost 4 bases, with 11 bases spanning the gap. Germline V gives CDR1 SQVTM, CDR2 ANQGSEA. This CDR3 contains 14 residues. The CDR3: CSVVSGTGANVLTF. The CDR3 DNA follows: TGCAGCGTTGTATCGGGGACCGGGGCCAACGTCCTGACTTTC. Combining the CDR3 with reference TRBV29-1 and TRBJ2-6 gives the whole variable domain SAVISQKPSRDICQRGTSLTIQCQVDSQVTMMFWYRQQPGQSLTLIATANQGSEATYESGFVIDKFPISRPNLTFSTLTVSNMSPEDSSIYLCSVVSGTGANVLTFGAGSRLTVL.

The J gene is TRBJ2-1, the V gene TRBV20-1, with D perhaps TRBD1 (7 bases). CDR3 size: 13 residues. Trimming shortened V by 5 bases and J by 10 bases, and 18 bases separated the two germline ends. Germline CDR1 DFQATT, CDR2 SNEGSKA (reference sequence). DNA of the CDR3: TGCAGTGCTCGACCCAGGGGGGCAAACGAGCAGTTCTTC. Its translation is CSARPRGANEQFF.

The sample holds a few counts of this clonotype. The V and J genes are TRBV5-1 and TRBJ2-7, with D perhaps being TRBD1 or TRBD2 (5 bases each). V shed 1 base and J shed 2 bases, with 13 bases lying between them. CDR3 length equals 15 residues. Germline values: CDR1 SGHRS, CDR2 YFSETQ. CDR3 coding DNA: TGCGCCAGCAGCTTGTTTGGGGCGGGCGCCTACGAGCAGTACTTC. This sequence encodes CASSLFGAGAYEQYF.

The chain joins TRBV29-1 to TRBJ2-7; 10 bases are shared with TRBD2. This CDR3 contains 14 residues. J gave up 5 bases and V 4 bases, and 8 bases lay outside the gene matches. The germline gives CDR1 SQVTM, CDR2 ANQGSEA. The CDR3 DNA reads as TGCAGCGTTGCGGCTAGCGGGAGTGTCGACGAGCAGTACTTC. The encoded protein is CSVAASGSVDEQYF.

In this sample, this clonotype turned up a few times. The chain links TRBV5-4 to TRBJ1-2, with D hard to call. V lost 1 base and J 1 base, leaving 14 bases between the germline ends. The CDR3 spans 16 residues. Germline CDR1 reads SGHNT; CDR2 reads YYREEE (reference sequence). The CDR3 reads CASSLRWQELNYGYTF. CDR3 sequence (DNA): TGTGCCAGCAGCTTGAGGTGGCAGGAACTTAACTATGGCTACACCTTC.

The genes are TRBV6-5 and TRBJ2-5; D is possibly TRBD2 (6 bases). Germline values: CDR1 MNHEY, CDR2 SVGAGI. The CDR3 is made up of 12 amino acids. The CDR3 DNA sequence: TGTGCAGTTAGCGTTGGGGGGGAGACCCAGTACTTC. Encoded protein: CAVSVGGETQYF.

The chain couples TRBV20-1 to TRBJ2-7; 10 positions agree with TRBD1. This CDR3 has 18 residues. The V segment lost 3 bases and the J segment 2 bases; nucleotides outside the gene matches: 16. Germline lookup yields CDR1 DFQATT and CDR2 SNEGSKA (reference sequence). The CDR3 sequence is CSASLLGQGKAWAYEQYF. CDR3 nucleotide sequence: TGCAGTGCTAGTCTTCTGGGACAGGGGAAGGCGTGGGCCTACGAGCAGTACTTC.

The chain uses TRBV2 and TRBJ2-3, with 7 bases lining up with TRBD2. The CDR3 is 16 residues long. Germline assignment: CDR1 SNHLY and CDR2 FYNNEI. Trimming at V came to 4 bases and at J to 1 base, leaving 8 bases not matched to a gene. The CDR3 sequence: CASSGRLAYRTDTQYF. DNA of the CDR3: TGTGCCAGCAGTGGCAGACTAGCATACCGCACAGATACGCAGTATTTT.

V and J are TRBV28 and TRBJ2-2; TRBD2 might be the D (6 bases). Between the trimmed V and J ends, which lost 4 bases and 6 bases, there was a span of 12 bases. The CDR3 extends over 14 amino acids. Germline V gives CDR1 MDHEN, CDR2 SYDVKM. The CDR3 DNA reads as TGTGCCAGCAGTTCTCGGGAGCGCGCCGGGGAGCTGTTTTTT. This sequence encodes CASSSRERAGELFF.

As DNA, the CDR3 is TGTGCCAGCAGCCCCTACTACGATCCCGGGGAGCTGTTTTTT. Protein: CASSPYYDPGELFF. The genes are TRBV12-3 or TRBV12-4 and TRBJ2-2; D remains unclear. The V end lost 6 bases, the J end lost 6 bases, and 14 bases lay between the germline ends. This CDR3 comprises 14 residues.

This clonotype was found a few times. The CDR3 loop reads CASSLEGTGDGYTF. In DNA, the CDR3 is TGCGCCAGCAGCTTGGAAGGGACAGGGGATGGCTACACCTTC. The J gene is TRBJ1-2, the V gene TRBV5-1; TRBD1 matches at 10 bases. The germline gives CDR1 SGHRS, CDR2 YFSETQ. The V and J ends lost 0 bases and 6 bases, in that order; junction bases with no gene match: 2. This CDR3 has 14 amino acids. Full variable domain (missing parts from reference TRBV5-1 and TRBJ1-2): KAGVTQTPRYLIKTRGQQVTLSCSPISGHRSVSWYQQTPGQGLQFLFEYFSETQRNKGNFPGRFSGRQFSNSRSEMNVSTLELGDSALYLCASSLEGTGDGYTFGSGTRLTVV.

This clonotype has more than one count but fewer than ten. This rearrangement joins TRBV7-8 to TRBJ1-1, with D unclear. Trimming stripped 5 bases from V and 7 bases from J, with 17 bases between. The CDR3 is 14 amino acids. CDR1 and CDR2 (germline): SGHVS, FQNEAQ. The CDR3 sequence: CASSGTTWTVEAFF. CDR3 DNA: TGTGCCAGCAGCGGAACAACCTGGACGGTTGAAGCTTTCTTT.

The chain recombines TRBV5-1 with TRBJ2-2, with D unresolved. The CDR3 length is 14 residues. Germline values: CDR1 SGHRS, CDR2 YFSETQ. Between the trimmed V and J ends, which lost 0 bases and 3 bases, there was a span of 6 bases. The CDR3 DNA sequence: TGCGCCAGCAGCTTGGCCCAGTACACCGGGGAGCTGTTTTTT. Translated, it gives CASSLAQYTGELFF.

The J gene is TRBJ2-3, the V gene TRBV12-3 or TRBV12-4; the match to TRBD2 covers 8 bases. There are 15 residues in the CDR3. After removal of 1 base from V and 2 bases from J, the junction contained 2 bases not matched to a gene. The CDR3 spells CASSLVGGDTDTQYF. In DNA form, the CDR3 reads TGTGCCAGCAGTTTAGTCGGGGGGGACACAGATACGCAGTATTTT.

CDR3 coding DNA: TGCAGCGTTGTCAGTACGGGAGGGCCCACCGGGGAGCTGTTTTTT. This codes for CSVVSTGGPTGELFF. V and J are TRBV29-1 and TRBJ2-2; 8 bases line up with TRBD2. The germline CDR1 and CDR2 sequences are SQVTM and ANQGSEA. The length of the CDR3 is 15 residues. Trimming at V came to 4 bases and at J to 4 bases, leaving 8 bases not matched to a gene.

This rearrangement joins TRBV20-1 to TRBJ1-4; maybe TRBD1 (6 bases). Germline V lookup: CDR1 DFQATT, CDR2 SNEGSKA (reference sequence). The CDR3 totals 14 residues. With 6 bases removed from V and 3 bases from J, the gap between germline ends came to 14 bases. The CDR3 DNA is TGCAGTGCCCACGGGGGCTTGGCTAATGAAAAACTGTTTTTT. This sequence encodes CSAHGGLANEKLFF.

This clonotype was counted only a few times. The rearrangement joins TRBV29-1 to TRBJ2-7; 10 bases match TRBD1. Germline CDR1 reads SQVTM; CDR2 reads ANQGSEA. The CDR3 is 14 residues long. J lost 3 bases, V lost 7 bases, and 9 bases had no gene match. The CDR3 region has the DNA TGCAGCGCCCTCGGGACAGGGGACGGCTACGAGCAGTACTTC. It yields the protein CSALGTGDGYEQYF.

The CDR3 bases are TGTGCCAGCAGCGCTCTAGCGGGAGCAGCAGATACGCAGTATTTT. Protein sequence: CASSALAGAADTQYF. This rearrangement joins TRBV9 to TRBJ2-3, with TRBD2 matching over 10 bases. Germline V gene sequence: CDR1 SGDLS, CDR2 YYNGEE. Unmatched junction bases numbered 5, after V lost 3 bases and J lost 4 bases. The CDR3 length is 15 residues.